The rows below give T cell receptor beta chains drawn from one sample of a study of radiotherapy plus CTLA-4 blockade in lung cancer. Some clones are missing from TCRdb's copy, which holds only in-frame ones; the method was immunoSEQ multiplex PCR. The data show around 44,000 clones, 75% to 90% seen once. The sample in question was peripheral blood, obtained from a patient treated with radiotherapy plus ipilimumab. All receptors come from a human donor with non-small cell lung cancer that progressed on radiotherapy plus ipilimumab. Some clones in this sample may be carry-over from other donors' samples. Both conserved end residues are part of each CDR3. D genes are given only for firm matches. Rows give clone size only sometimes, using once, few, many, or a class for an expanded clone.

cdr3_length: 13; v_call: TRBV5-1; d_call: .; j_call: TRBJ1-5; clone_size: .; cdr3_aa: CASSRGVNQPQHF; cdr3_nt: TGCGCCAGCAGTCGCGGGGTCAATCAGCCCCAGCATTTT
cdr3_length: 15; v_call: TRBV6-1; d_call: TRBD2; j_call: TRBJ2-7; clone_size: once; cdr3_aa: CASSEPLREGYEQYF; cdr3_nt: TGTGCCAGCAGTGAACCTTTGAGGGAGGGATACGAGCAGTACTTC
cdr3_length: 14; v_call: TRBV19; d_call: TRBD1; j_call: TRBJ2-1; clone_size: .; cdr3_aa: CASMAGGNYNEQFF; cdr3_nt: TGTGCCAGTATGGCAGGGGGCAACTACAATGAGCAGTTCTTC
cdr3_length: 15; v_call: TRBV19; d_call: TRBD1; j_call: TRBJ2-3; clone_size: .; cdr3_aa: CASSPGTGVADTQYF; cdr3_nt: TGTGCCAGTAGCCCCGGGACAGGGGTGGCAGATACGCAGTATTTT
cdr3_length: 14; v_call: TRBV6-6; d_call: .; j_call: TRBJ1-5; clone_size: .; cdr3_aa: CASSYSMANQPQHF; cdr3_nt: TGTGCCAGCAGTTACTCGATGGCTAATCAGCCCCAGCATTTT
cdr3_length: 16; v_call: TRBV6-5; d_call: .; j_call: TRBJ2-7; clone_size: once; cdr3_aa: CASSYPRVDGSYEQYF; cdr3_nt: TGTGCCAGCAGTTACCCGAGGGTAGACGGCTCCTACGAGCAGTACTTC
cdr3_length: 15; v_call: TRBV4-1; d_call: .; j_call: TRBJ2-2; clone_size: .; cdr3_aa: CASSQEGRVTGELFF; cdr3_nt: TGCGCCAGCAGCCAAGAGGGGCGAGTAACCGGGGAGCTGTTTTTT
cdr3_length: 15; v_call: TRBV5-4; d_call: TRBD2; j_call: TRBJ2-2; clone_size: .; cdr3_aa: CASSPSGRKGGELFF; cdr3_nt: TGTGCCAGCAGCCCCAGCGGGAGGAAGGGCGGGGAGCTGTTTTTT
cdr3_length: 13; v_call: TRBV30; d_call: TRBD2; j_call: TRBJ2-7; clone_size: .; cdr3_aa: CAWRGLAGGEQYF; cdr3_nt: TGTGCCTGGAGGGGACTAGCGGGAGGCGAGCAGTACTTC
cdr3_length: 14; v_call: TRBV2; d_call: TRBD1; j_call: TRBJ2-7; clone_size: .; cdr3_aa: CASIALQGSYEQYF; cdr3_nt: TGTGCCAGCATTGCGTTACAGGGGTCCTACGAGCAGTACTTC